This passage covers 8 T cell receptor beta chains from one sample sequenced in a study of T cells in Graves' hyperthyroidism and ophthalmopathy. TCR beta CDR3 regions were amplified from RNA. TCR CDR3 underwent first-round RT-PCR with the HTBI primer set. Using its own MiXCR run on the multiplex PCR reads, TCRdb lists one record per CDR3 protein. The sample contains some 370,000 distinct CDR3 sequences, around 15% of which appear only once. Sequenced: blood. These receptors were obtained from a middle-aged man with Graves' ophthalmopathy.

This clonotype has at least ten counts. The chain's CDR3 is CASSLTGPPAIEQFF. The CDR3 nucleotides read TGTGCCAGCAGCCTCACTGGACCCCCGGCGATTGAGCAGTTCTTC. The chain links TRBV28 to TRBJ2-1; D remains ambiguous. Germline values: CDR1 MDHEN, CDR2 SYDVKM. With 6 bases removed from V and 9 bases from J, the gap between germline ends came to 21 bases. The CDR3 length is 15 residues.

In this sample, this clonotype turned up a few times. The gene calls are TRBV7-9 and TRBJ2-1; 10 nucleotides match TRBD2. Germline V gives CDR1 SEHNR, CDR2 FQNEAQ (reference sequence). Trimming cost V 1 base and J 6 bases; bases outside gene matches: 9. This CDR3 has 17 residues. The CDR3 bases are TGTGCCAGCAGCTTAGGGCTAGCGGGAGCCGGCGGCAATGAGCAGTTCTTC. Its translation is CASSLGLAGAGGNEQFF.

This clonotype was seen repeatedly, ten times or more. The chain recombines TRBV29-1 with TRBJ1-1, with 7 bases aligning to TRBD1. V trimming: 6 bases; J trimming: 7 bases; junction bases outside the gene matches: 8. The CDR3 has 12 residues. Germline lookup yields CDR1 SQVTM and CDR2 ANQGSEA. The DNA for the CDR3 is TGCAGCGTCGCATACAGACAGGGTGAAGCTTTCTTT. Residues: CSVAYRQGEAFF.

This clonotype was picked up many times. This rearrangement joins TRBV20-1 to TRBJ2-5; 11 nucleotides align to TRBD2. The CDR3 loop spans 15 amino acids. V lost 8 bases, J lost 4 bases, and 12 bases stayed unmatched. CDR1 is DFQATT and CDR2 is SNEGSKA in the germline V gene (reference sequence). CDR3 protein: CSTTLTSGGRETQYF. In nucleotides, the CDR3 is TGCAGTACAACCCTCACTAGCGGGGGACGAGAGACCCAGTACTTC.

This clonotype was seen only a few times. The chain recombines TRBV27 with TRBJ2-2, with D possibly matching TRBD1 (6 bases). V was trimmed by 3 bases and J by 6 bases, leaving 14 bases between them. This CDR3 has 15 amino acids. Germline loops: CDR1 MNHEY, CDR2 SMNVEV (reference sequence). The CDR3 reads CASSLADRWSGELFF. DNA for the CDR3: TGTGCCAGCAGTTTGGCGGACAGATGGTCCGGGGAGCTGTTTTTT.

The chain recombines TRBV18 with TRBJ1-6; D gene uncertain. With 6 bases removed from V and 0 bases from J, the gap between germline ends came to 6 bases. CDR3 length: 14 amino acids. Germline V CDR1 and CDR2: KGHSH, LQKENI. The CDR3 is CASSTGSYNSPLHF. As DNA, the CDR3 is TGTGCCAGCTCCACCGGCTCCTATAATTCACCCCTCCACTTT.

This clonotype was detected only a few times. The rearrangement links TRBV5-1 to TRBJ2-2; possible D gene TRBD2, 5 bases. Between the trimmed V and J ends, which lost 1 base and 6 bases, there was a span of 19 bases. Germline-derived CDR1 and CDR2 are SGHRS and YFSETQ. The CDR3 is 17 residues long. CDR3 coding DNA: TGCGCCAGCAGCTTGTTTCAAGGAGGTCAAATTCCCGGGGAGCTGTTTTTT. Residues: CASSLFQGGQIPGELFF.

This clonotype was detected only a few times. CDR3 sequence reads: CASNSPIAHEQYF. The CDR3 coding sequence is TGTGCCAGCAACTCACCAATAGCCCACGAGCAGTACTTC. V usage is TRBV6-2 or TRBV6-3 and J usage is TRBJ2-7, with no clear D. V was trimmed by 7 bases and J by 5 bases, leaving 15 bases between them. The CDR3 consists of 13 residues. In germline, CDR1 is MNHEY, CDR2 SVGEGT.